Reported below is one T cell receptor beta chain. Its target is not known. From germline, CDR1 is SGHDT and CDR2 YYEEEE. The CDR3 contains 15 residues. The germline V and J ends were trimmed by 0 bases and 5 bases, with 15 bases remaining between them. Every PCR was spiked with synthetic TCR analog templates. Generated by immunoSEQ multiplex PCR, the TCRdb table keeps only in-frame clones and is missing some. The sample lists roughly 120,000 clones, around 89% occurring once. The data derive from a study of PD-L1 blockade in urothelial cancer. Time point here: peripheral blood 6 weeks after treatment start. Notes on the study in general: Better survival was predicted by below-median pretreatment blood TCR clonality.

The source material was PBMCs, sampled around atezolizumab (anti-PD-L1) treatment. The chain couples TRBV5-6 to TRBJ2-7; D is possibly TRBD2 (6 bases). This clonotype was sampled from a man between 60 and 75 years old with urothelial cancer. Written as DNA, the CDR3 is TGTGCCAGCAGCTTGGCCGGGACTTTTTCCCACGAGCAGTACTTC. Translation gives CASSLAGTFSHEQYF.